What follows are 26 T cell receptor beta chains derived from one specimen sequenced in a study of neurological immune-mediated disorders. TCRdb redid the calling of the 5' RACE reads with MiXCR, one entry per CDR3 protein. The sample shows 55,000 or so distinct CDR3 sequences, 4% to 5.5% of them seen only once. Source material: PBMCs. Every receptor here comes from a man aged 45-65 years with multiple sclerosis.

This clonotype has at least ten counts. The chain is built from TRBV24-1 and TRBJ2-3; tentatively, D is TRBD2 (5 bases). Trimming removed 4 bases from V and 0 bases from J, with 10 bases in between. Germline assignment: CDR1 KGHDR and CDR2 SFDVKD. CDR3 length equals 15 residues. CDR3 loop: CATSDTGISTDTQYF. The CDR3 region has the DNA TGTGCCACCAGTGACACCGGGATCAGCACAGATACGCAGTATTTT.

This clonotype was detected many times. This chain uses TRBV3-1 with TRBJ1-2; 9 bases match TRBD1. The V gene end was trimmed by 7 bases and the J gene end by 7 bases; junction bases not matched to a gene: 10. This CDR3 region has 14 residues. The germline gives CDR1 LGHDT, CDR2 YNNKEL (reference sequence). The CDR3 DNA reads TGTGCCAGCAACGCGGACAGGGGAAGTAGTGGCTACACCTTC. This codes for CASNADRGSSGYTF.

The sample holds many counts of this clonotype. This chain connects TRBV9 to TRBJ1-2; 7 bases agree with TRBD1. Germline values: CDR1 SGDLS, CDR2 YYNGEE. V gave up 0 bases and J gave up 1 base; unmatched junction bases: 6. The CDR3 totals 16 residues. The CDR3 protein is CASSVVGGGINYGYTF. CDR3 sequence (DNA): TGTGCCAGCAGCGTAGTAGGGGGCGGAATTAACTATGGCTACACCTTC.

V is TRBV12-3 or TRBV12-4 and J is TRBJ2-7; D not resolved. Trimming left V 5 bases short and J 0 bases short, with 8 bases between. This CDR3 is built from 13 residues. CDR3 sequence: CASSGESSYEQYF. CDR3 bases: TGTGCCAGCAGTGGGGAAAGCTCCTACGAGCAGTACTTC.

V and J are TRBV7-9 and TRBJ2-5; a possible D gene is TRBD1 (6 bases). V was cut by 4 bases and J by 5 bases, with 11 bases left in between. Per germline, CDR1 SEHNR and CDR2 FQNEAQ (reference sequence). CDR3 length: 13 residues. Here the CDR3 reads CASSSNRAETQYF. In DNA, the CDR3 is TGTGCCAGCAGCTCCAACAGGGCTGAGACCCAGTACTTC.

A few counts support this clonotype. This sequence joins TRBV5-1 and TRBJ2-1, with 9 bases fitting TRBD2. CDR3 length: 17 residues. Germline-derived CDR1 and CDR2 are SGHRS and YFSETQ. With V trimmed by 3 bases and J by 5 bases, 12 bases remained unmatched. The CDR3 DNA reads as TGCGCCAGCAGCTCCAGCCTGCAACTAGCGGGTCACAATGAGCAGTTCTTC. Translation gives CASSSSLQLAGHNEQFF.

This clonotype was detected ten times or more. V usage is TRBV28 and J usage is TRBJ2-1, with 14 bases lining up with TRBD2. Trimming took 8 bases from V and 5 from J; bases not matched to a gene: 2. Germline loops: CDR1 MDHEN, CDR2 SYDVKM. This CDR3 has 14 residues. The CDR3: CASQGLAGDNEQFF. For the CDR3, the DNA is TGTGCCAGCCAGGGACTAGCGGGAGACAATGAGCAGTTCTTC.

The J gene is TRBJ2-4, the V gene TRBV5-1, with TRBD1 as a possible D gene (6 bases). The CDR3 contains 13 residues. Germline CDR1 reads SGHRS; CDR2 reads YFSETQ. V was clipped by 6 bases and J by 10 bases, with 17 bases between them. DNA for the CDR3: TGCGCCAGCAAAAGGTCAGGGGAACAAATTCAGTACTTC. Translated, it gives CASKRSGEQIQYF.

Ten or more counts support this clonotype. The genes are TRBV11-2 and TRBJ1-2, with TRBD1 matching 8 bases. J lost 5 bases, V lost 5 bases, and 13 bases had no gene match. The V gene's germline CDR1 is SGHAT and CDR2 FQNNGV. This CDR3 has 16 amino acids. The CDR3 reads CASSQPAAGGGYGYTF. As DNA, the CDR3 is TGTGCCAGCAGCCAACCCGCCGCAGGGGGCGGTTATGGCTACACCTTC. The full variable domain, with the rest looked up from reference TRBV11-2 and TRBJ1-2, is EAGVAQSPRYKIIEKRQSVAFWCNPISGHATLYWYQQILGQGPKLLIQFQNNGVVDDSQLPKDRFSAERLKGVDSTLKIQPAKLEDSAVYLCASSQPAAGGGYGYTFGSGTRLTVV.

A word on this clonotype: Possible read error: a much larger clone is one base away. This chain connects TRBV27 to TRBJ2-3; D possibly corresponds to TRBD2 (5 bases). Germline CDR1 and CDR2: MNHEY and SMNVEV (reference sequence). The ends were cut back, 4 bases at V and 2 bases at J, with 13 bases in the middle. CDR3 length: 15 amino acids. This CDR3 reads CASSSGGRTTDTQYF. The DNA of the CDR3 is TGTGCCAGCAGTTCTGGCGGGCGCACCACAGATACGCAGTATTTT.

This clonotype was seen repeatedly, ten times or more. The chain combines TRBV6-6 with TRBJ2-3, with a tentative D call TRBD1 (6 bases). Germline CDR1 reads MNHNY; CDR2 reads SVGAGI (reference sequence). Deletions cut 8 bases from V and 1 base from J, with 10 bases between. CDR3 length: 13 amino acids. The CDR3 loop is CASGGWGTDTQYF. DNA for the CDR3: TGTGCCAGCGGGGGCTGGGGCACAGATACGCAGTATTTT.

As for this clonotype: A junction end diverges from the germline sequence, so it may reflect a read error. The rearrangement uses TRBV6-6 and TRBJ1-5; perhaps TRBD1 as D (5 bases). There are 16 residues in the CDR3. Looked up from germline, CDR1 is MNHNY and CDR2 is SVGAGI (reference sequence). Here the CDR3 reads CASSYSISMGGQPQNF. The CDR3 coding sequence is TGTGCCAGCAGTTACTCGATATCCATGGGGGGTCAGCCCCAGAATTTT.

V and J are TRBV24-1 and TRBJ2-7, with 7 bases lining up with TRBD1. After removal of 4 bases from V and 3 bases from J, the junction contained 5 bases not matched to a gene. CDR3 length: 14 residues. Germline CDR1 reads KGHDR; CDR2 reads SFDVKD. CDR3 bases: TGTGCCACCAGTGACCTGACAGGGAACTACGAGCAGTACTTC. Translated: CATSDLTGNYEQYF.

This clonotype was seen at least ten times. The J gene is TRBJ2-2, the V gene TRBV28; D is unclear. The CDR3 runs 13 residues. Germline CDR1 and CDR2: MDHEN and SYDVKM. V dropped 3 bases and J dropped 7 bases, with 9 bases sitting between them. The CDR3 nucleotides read TGTGCCAGCAGTTTTAGGGTTGGCGGGGAGCTGTTTTTT. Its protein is CASSFRVGGELFF.

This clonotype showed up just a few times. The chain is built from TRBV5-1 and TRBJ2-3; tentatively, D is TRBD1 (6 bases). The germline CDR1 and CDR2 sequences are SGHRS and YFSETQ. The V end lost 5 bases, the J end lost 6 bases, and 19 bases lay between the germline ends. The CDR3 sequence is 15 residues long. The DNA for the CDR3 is TGCGCCAGCAGTTCCGACAGGATTAGCGCGGATACGCAGTATTTT. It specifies CASSSDRISADTQYF. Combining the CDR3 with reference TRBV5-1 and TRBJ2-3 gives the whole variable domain KAGVTQTPRYLIKTRGQQVTLSCSPISGHRSVSWYQQTPGQGLQFLFEYFSETQRNKGNFPGRFSGRQFSNSRSEMNVSTLELGDSALYLCASSSDRISADTQYFGPGTRLTVL.

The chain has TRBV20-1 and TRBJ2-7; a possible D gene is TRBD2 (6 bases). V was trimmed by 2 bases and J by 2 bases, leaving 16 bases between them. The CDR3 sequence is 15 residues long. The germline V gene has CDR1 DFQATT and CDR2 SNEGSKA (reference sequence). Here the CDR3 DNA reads TGCAGTGCTAGATCCGGGACTCGAGGAGCCTACGAGCAGTACTTC. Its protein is CSARSGTRGAYEQYF.

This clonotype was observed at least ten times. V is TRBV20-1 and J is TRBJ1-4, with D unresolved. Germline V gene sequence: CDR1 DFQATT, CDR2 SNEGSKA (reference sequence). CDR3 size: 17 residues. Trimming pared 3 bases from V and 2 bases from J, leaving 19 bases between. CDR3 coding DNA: TGCAGTGCTAGGGGTGCGCGGGAAGGTCTCACTAATGAAAAACTGTTTTTT. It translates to CSARGAREGLTNEKLFF.

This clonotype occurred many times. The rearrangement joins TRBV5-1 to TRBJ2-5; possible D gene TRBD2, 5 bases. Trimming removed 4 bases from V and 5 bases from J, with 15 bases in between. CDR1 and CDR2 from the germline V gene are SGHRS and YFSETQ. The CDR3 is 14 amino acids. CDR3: CASSRRILGETQYF. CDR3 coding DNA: TGCGCCAGCAGCAGGAGGATCCTTGGGGAGACCCAGTACTTC.

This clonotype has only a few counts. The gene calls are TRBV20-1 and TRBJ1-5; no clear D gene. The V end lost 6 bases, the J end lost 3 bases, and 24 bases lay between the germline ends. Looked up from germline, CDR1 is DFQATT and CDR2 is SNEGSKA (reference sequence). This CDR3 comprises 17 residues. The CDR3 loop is CSAPLVLSGTPNQPQHF. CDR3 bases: TGCAGTGCCCCCCTTGTGTTGTCTGGAACCCCCAATCAGCCCCAGCATTTT.

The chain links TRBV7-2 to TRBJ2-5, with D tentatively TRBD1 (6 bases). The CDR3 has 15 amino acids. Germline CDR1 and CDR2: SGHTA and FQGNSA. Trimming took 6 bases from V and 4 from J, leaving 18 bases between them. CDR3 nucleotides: TGTGCCAGCAGTCGCACAGGGTCGAGGGCAGAGACCCAGTACTTC. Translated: CASSRTGSRAETQYF.

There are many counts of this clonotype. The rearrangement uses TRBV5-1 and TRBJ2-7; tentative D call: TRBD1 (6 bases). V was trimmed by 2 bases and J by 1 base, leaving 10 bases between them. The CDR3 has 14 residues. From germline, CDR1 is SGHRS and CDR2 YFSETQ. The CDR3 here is CASSFSTGSYEQYF. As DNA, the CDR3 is TGCGCCAGCAGCTTTTCGACAGGATCCTACGAGCAGTACTTC.

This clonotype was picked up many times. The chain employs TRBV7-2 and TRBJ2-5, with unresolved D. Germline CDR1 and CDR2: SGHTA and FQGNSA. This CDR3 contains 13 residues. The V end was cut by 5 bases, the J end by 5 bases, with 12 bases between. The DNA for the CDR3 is TGTGCCAGCAGCGCCGGGCAATTGGAGACCCAGTACTTC. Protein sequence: CASSAGQLETQYF.

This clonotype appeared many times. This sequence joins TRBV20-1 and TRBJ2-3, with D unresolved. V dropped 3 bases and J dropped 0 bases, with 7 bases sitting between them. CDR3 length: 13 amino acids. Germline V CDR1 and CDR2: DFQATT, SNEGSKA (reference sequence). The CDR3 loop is CSARVISTDTQYF. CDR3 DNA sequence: TGCAGTGCTAGGGTCATTAGCACAGATACGCAGTATTTT.

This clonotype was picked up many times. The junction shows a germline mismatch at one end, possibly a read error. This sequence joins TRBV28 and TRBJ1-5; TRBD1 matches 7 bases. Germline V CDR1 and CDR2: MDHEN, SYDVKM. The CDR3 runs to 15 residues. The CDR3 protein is CPLPQDRLSNQPQNF. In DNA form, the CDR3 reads TGCCCACTCCCTCAGGACAGGTTGAGCAATCAGCCCCAGAATTTT.

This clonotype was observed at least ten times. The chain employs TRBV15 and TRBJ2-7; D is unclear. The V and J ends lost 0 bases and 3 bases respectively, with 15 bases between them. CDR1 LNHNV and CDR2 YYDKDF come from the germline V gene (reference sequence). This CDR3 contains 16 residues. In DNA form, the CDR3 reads TGTGCCACCAGCAGAGATAGGGAAGGCTCCAACTACGAGCAGTACTTC. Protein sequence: CATSRDREGSNYEQYF. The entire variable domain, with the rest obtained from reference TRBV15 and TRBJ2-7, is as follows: DAMVIQNPRYQVTQFGKPVTLSCSQTLNHNVMYWYQQKSSQAPKLLFHYYDKDFNNEADTPDNFQSRRPNTSFCFLDIRSPGLGDTAMYLCATSRDREGSNYEQYFGPGTRLTVT.

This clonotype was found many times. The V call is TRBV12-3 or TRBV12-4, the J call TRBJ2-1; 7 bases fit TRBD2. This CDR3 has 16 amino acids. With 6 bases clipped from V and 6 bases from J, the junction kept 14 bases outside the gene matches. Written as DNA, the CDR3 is TGTGCCAGCAGAGAGACCGGGACCCGGGGGGTCAATGAGCAGTTCTTC. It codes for CASRETGTRGVNEQFF.